The sequence of this T cell receptor (beta chain) was determined in a study of blood T cells in healthy people across ages. This clonotype was counted many times. Through a sample-barcoded 5' primer and a J-beta primer mix, a second PCR was run for roughly 6 to 12 cycles. TCRdb reprocessed the 5' RACE reads with MiXCR, giving one entry per CDR3 protein. The table has approximately 1.5 million distinct CDR3 sequences, roughly two fifths seen once. The CDR3 covers 12 residues. CDR1 is DFQATT, CDR2 SNEGSKA, per germline (reference sequence). Trimming shortened V by 6 bases and J by 2 bases, and 10 bases separated the two germline ends.

The sequenced sample consisted of blood. The chain combines TRBV20-1 with TRBJ1-2; D gene unclear. This receptor was taken from a woman aged 18 to 35 in good health. CDR3 sequence (DNA): TGCAGTGCCAGTCCCGTGAACTATGGCTACACCTTC. Its translation is CSASPVNYGYTF.